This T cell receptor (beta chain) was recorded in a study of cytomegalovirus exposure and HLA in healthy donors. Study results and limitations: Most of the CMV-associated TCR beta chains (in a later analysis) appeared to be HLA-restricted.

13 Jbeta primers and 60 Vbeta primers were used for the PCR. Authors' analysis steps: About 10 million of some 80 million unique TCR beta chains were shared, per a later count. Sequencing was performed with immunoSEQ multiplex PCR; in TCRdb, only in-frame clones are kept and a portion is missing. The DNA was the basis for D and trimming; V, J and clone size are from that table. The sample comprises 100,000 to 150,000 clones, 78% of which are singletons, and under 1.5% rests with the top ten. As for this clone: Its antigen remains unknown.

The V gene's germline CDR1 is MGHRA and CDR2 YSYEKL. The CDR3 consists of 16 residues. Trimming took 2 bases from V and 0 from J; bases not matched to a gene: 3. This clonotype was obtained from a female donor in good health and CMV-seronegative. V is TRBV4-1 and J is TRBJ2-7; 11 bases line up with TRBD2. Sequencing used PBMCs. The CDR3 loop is CASSQFSGRGSYEQYF. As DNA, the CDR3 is TGCGCCAGCAGCCAATTTAGCGGGAGGGGCTCCTACGAGCAGTACTTC.